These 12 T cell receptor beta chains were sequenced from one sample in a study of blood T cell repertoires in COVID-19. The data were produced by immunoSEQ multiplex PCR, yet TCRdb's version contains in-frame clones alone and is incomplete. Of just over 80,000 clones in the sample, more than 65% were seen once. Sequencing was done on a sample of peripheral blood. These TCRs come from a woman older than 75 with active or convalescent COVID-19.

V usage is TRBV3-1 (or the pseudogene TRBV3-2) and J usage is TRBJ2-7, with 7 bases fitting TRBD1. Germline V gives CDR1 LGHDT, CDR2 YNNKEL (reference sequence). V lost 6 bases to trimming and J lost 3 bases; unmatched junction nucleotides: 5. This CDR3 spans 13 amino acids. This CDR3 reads CASRKGQLYEQYF. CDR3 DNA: TGTGCCAGCAGAAAGGGACAGCTCTACGAGCAGTACTTC.

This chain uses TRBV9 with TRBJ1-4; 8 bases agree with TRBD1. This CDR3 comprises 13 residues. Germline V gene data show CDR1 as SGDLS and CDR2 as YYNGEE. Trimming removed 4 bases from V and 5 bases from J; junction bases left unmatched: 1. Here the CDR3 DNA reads TGTGCCAGCAGCAGGACAGGGAATGAAAAACTGTTTTTT. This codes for CASSRTGNEKLFF.

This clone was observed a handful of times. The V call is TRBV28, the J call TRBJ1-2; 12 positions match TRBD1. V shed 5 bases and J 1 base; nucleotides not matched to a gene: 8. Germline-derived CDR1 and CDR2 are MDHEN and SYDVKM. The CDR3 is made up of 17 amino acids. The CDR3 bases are TGTGCCAGCAGTCCTCCGGGACAGGGGGCCCTTAACTATGGCTACACCTTC. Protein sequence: CASSPPGQGALNYGYTF.

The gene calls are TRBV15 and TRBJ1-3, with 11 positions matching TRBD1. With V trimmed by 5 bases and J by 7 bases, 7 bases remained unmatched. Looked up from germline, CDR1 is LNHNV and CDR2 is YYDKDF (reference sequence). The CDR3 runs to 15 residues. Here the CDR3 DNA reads TGTGCCACCAGCCCGCGCCGGGACAGGGGGAACACCATATATTTT. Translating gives CATSPRRDRGNTIYF.

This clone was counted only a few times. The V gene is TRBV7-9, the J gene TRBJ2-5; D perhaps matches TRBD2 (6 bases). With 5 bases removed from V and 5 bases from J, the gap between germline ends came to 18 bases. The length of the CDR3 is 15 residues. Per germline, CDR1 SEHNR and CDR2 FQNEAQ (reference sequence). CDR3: CASSTFGGVGETQYF. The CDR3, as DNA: TGTGCCAGCAGCACATTTGGAGGGGTCGGGGAGACCCAGTACTTC. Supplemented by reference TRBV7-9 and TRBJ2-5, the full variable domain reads DTGVSQNPRHKITKRGQNVTFRCDPISEHNRLYWYRQTLGQGPEFLTYFQNEAQLEKSRLLSDRFSAERPKGSFSTLEIQRTEQGDSAMYLCASSTFGGVGETQYFGPGTRLLVL.

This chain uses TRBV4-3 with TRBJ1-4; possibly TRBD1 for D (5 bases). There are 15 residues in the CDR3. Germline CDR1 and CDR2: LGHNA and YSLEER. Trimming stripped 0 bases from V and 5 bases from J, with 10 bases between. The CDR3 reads CASSQEWGRNEKLFF. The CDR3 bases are TGCGCCAGCAGCCAAGAGTGGGGGAGGAATGAAAAACTGTTTTTT.

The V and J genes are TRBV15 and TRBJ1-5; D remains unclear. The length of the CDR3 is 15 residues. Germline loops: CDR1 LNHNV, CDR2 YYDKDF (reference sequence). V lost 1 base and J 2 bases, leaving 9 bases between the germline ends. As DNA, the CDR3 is TGTGCCACCAGCAGAGCAGGTTTGGGCAATCAGCCCCAGCATTTT. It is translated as CATSRAGLGNQPQHF.

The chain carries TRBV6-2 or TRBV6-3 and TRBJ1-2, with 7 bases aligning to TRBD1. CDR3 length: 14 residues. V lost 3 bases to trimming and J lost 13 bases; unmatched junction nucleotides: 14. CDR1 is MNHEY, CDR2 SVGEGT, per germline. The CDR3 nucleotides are TGTGCCAGCAGTTATCACCGAGACAGGGTCCTCCTCACCTTC. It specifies CASSYHRDRVLLTF.

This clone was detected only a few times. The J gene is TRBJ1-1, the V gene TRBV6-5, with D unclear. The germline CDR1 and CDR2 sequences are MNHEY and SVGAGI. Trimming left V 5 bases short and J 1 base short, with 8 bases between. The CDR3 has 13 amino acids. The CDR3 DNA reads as TGTGCCAGCAGTATGAGTCAGAACACTGAAGCTTTCTTT. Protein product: CASSMSQNTEAFF.

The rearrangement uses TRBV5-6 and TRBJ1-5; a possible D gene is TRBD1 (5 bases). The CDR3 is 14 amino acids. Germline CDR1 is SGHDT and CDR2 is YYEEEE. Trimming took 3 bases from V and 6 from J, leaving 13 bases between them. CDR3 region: CASSWGDFGQPQHF. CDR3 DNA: TGTGCCAGCAGCTGGGGGGACTTTGGTCAGCCCCAGCATTTT. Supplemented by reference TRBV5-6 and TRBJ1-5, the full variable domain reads DAGVTQSPTHLIKTRGQQVTLRCSPKSGHDTVSWYQQALGQGPQFIFQYYEEEERQRGNFPDRFSGHQFPNYSSELNVNALLLGDSALYLCASSWGDFGQPQHFGDGTRLSIL.

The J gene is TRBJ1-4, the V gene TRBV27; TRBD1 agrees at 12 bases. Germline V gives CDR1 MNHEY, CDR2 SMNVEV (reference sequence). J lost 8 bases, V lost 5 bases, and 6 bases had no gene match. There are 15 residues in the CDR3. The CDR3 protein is CASSQTGTGGEKLFF. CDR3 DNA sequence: TGTGCCAGCAGTCAGACCGGGACAGGGGGCGAAAAACTGTTTTTT.

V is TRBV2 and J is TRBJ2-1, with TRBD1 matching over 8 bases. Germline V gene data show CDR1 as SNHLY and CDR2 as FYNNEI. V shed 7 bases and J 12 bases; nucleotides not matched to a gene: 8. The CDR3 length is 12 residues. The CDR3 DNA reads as TGTGCCAGCAAAGCCGACAGGGGAATGCAGTTCTTC. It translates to CASKADRGMQFF.